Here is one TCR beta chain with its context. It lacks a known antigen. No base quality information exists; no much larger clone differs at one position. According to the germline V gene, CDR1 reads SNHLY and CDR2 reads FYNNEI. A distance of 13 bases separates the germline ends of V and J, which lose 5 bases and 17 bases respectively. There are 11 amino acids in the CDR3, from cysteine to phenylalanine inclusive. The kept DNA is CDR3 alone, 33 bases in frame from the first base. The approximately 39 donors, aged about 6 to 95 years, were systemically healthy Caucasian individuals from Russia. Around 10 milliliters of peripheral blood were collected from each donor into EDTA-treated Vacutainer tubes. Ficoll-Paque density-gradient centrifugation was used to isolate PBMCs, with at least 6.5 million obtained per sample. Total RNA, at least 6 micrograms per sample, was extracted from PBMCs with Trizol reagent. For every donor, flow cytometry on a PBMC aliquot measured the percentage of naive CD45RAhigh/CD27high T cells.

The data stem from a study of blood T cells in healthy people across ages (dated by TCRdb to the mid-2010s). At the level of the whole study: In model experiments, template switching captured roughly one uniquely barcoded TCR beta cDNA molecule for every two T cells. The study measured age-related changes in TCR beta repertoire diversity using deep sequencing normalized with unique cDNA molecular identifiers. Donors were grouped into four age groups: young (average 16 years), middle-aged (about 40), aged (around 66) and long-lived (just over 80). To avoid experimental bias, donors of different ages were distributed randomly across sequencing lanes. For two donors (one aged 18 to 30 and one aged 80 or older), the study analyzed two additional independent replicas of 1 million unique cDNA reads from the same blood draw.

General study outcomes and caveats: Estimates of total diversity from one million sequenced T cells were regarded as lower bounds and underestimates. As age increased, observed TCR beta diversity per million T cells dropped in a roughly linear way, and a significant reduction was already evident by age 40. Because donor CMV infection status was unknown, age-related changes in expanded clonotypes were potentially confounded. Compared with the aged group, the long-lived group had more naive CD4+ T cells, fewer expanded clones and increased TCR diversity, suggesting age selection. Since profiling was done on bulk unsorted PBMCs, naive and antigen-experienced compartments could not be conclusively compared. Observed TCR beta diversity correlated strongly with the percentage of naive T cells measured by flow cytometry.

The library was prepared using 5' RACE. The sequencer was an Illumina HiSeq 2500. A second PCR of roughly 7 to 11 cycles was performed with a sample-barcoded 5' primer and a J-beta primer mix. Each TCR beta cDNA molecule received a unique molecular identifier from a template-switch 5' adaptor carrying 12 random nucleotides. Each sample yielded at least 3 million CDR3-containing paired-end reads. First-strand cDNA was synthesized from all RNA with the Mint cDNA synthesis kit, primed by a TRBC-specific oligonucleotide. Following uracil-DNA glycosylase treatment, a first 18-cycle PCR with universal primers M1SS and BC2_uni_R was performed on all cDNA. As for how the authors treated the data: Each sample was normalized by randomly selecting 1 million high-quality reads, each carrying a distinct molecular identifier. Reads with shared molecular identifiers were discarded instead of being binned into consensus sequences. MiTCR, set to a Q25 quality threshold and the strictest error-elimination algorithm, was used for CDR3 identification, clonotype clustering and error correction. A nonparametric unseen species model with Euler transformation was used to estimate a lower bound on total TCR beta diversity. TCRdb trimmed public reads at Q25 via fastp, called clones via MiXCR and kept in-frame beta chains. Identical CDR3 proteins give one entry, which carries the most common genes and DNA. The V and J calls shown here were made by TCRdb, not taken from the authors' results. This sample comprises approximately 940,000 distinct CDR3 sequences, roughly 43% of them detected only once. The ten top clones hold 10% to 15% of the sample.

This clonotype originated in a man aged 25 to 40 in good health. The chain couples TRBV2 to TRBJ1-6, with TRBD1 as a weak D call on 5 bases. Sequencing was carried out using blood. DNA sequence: TGTGCCAGCAGTCCGGGACGTCAAGTCCACTTT. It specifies CASSPGRQVHF.